The rows below give T cell receptor beta chains drawn from one sample of a study of cytotoxic CD8 clonotypes in ibrutinib-treated CLL. The table came from immunoSEQ multiplex PCR; TCRdb's copy has only in-frame clones and leaves some out. The repertoire holds 150,000 or so clones, 75% to 85% seen once, with 6% to 9.5% in the top ten. The sequenced sample was PBMCs, obtained after 36 months of ibrutinib treatment. The receptors were sampled from a human donor with chronic lymphocytic leukemia. Both conserved end residues are part of each CDR3. D genes are given only for firm matches. Only part of the rows carry a size: once, few, many, or a class if the clone is expanded.

d_call clone_size j_call v_call cdr3_aa cdr3_nt
TRBD1 - TRBJ1-2 TRBV5-4 CASSLGTGEGYTF TGTGCCAGCAGCTTGGGGACAGGGGAAGGCTACACCTTC
TRBD2 - TRBJ2-7 TRBV7-2 CASSFRGGLVSYEQYF TGTGCCAGCAGCTTTCGGGGGGGACTAGTGTCCTACGAGCAGTACTTC
- - TRBJ1-4 TRBV5-6 CASSLVQAGNEKLFF TGTGCCAGCAGCTTGGTTCAGGCAGGGAATGAAAAACTGTTTTTT
- few TRBJ1-3 TRBV4-1 CASSPSSGNTIYF TGCGCCAGCAGCCCCAGCTCTGGAAACACCATATATTTT
TRBD1 - TRBJ2-7 TRBV11-2 CASSHMGQSTYEQYF TGTGCCAGCAGCCACATGGGACAGAGTACCTACGAGCAGTACTTC
- - TRBJ2-7 TRBV10-1 CASSEGTAYEQYF TGCGCCAGCAGTGAGGGCACAGCCTACGAGCAGTACTTC
TRBD1 - TRBJ2-7 TRBV11-2 CASNHIYRGAYEQYF TGTGCCAGCAACCACATCTACAGGGGAGCCTACGAGCAGTACTTC
- - TRBJ2-6 TRBV11-2 CASSFSGANVLTF TGTGCCAGCAGCTTCTCTGGGGCCAACGTCCTGACTTTC
TRBD2 - TRBJ2-5 TRBV7-2 CASSLARGRLETQYF TGTGCCAGCAGCTTAGCTCGCGGGAGGTTGGAGACCCAGTACTTC
- few TRBJ2-7 TRBV5-5 CASSKFRGMEYEQYF TGTGCCAGCAGCAAGTTTCGCGGGATGGAATACGAGCAGTACTTC
TRBD2 - TRBJ2-3 TRBV5-6 CASSPGLAGSTDTQYF TGTGCCAGCAGCCCAGGACTAGCGGGGAGCACAGATACGCAGTATTTT
- - TRBJ1-5 TRBV13 CASSLGPVGQPQHF TGTGCCAGCAGCTTAGGCCCAGTGGGGCAGCCCCAGCATTTT
- - TRBJ2-2 TRBV28 CASSLFPSRMTGELFF TGTGCCAGCAGTTTATTCCCCAGTCGGATGACCGGGGAGCTGTTTTTT
- - TRBJ1-1 TRBV2 CASRDGNTEAFF TGTGCCAGCAGGGACGGGAACACTGAAGCTTTCTTT
- once TRBJ1-5 TRBV28 CASSLLVNSNQPQHF TGTGCCAGCAGTTTATTGGTCAATAGCAATCAGCCCCAGCATTTT
TRBD2 - TRBJ2-2 TRBV19 CASGPYSGSIPGELFF TGTGCCAGTGGGCCCTATAGCGGGAGTATCCCCGGGGAGCTGTTTTTT
- - TRBJ1-2 TRBV11-2 CASSSTDGSGNYGYTF TGTGCCAGCAGCTCAACGGACGGATCCGGAAACTATGGCTACACCTTC
- few TRBJ1-4 TRBV9 CASSASGVRDEKLFF TGTGCCAGCAGCGCCTCAGGGGTTAGAGACGAAAAACTGTTTTTT
- - TRBJ1-1 TRBV5-6 CASSLSWGNTEAFF TGTGCCAGCAGCTTGAGTTGGGGAAACACTGAAGCTTTCTTT
- - TRBJ1-4 TRBV5-8 CASSLFRRSRERMNEKLFF TGTGCCAGCAGCTTGTTTCGCAGGAGCAGGGAGAGGATGAATGAAAAACTGTTTTTT
TRBD2 - TRBJ2-7 TRBV28 CASRLAGGWEQYF TGTGCCAGCCGACTAGCGGGGGGATGGGAGCAGTACTTC
TRBD2 - TRBJ2-3 TRBV9 CASSVSGGIADTQYF TGTGCCAGCAGCGTTTCGGGAGGAATCGCAGATACGCAGTATTTT